This T cell receptor beta chain appears in the sequencing data of a study of CD8 T cells in Susac syndrome. Random hexamers were used to reverse transcribe an amount of roughly 0.45 to 1 ug RNA. TCRdb called the immunoSEQ multiplex PCR reads again in MiXCR, with one record for every CDR3 protein. The sample records more than 95,000 distinct CDR3 sequences, about 95% being singletons. Between the trimmed V and J ends, which lost 3 bases and 0 bases, there was a span of 9 bases. Germline V gene sequence: CDR1 LGHDT, CDR2 YNNKEL (reference sequence). The CDR3 totals 15 residues. The TCR comes from a human donor with Susac syndrome. The rearrangement joins TRBV3-1 to TRBJ2-1; D remains ambiguous. Sequenced input: CD8+ T cells from PBMCs. The CDR3: CASSHSLSSYNEQFF. Written as DNA, the CDR3 is TGTGCCAGCAGCCACTCTCTTAGCTCCTACAATGAGCAGTTCTTC.